This note documents a single TCR beta chain sequence. There is no known antigen for this receptor. Base quality data are lacking; no much larger clone is found one base away. Libraries were constructed by the immunoSEQ multiplex PCR assay. For the multiplex PCR, a mixture combining 60 forward primers for TCR Vbeta segments and 13 reverse primers for TCR Jbeta segments was used. The CDR3 region of rearranged TCR beta genes was amplified from genomic DNA with a multiplex PCR assay. On the Illumina HiSeq System, the amplified TCR beta libraries were sequenced as 87-base-pair reads. The published analysis was carried out like this. Across the 666 repertoires, a later analysis counted 80 million or so unique TCR beta chains, about 10 million of which were shared by at least two donors. Raw reads were error-corrected and collapsed into unique sequences by a nearest-neighbor algorithm in which closely related sequences were merged to remove PCR and sequencing errors. CDR3 sequences were aligned to IMGT reference sequences to assign V, D and J gene segments. For a sequence to be retained, at least a six-nucleotide match to both a V gene segment and a J gene segment was required. Rearrangements were classified as productive when the CDR3 lacked stop codons and remained in frame with V and J, and all other rearrangements were classified as non-productive. Following IMGT convention, CDR3 was defined as the stretch from the second conserved V-encoded cysteine up to the conserved J-encoded phenylalanine. Sequences without an unambiguous match to a single V gene segment were excluded from the earlier analysis of about 600 of the donors. An earlier analysis of around 600 of the donors classified V segments as functional when productive rearrangements were above 56.7% and as segregating when the standard deviation between donors was above 5%. A statistical classification framework was developed to diagnose cytomegalovirus status using the catalog of TCR beta chain sequences. A later analysis assigned V and J genes by comparing TCR nucleotide sequences with IMGT/GENE-DB human TR gene sequences. Using the TCRdist pipeline, a later analysis assigned CDR3 sequences along with most-parsimonious VDJ recombination scenarios. A later analysis defined each TCR beta chain by its CDR3 amino acid sequence plus V-gene family, and excluded reads lacking a unique V-gene family. In a later analysis, nearly 600 highly shared, low-generation-probability nucleotide sequences were removed to address suspected cross-contamination and a sequencing artifact. For each public chain, a later analysis derived a clonal expansion index from normalized ranks of inferred template counts within each repertoire. In a later analysis, generation probabilities were computed using a VDJ recombination model fitted to out-of-frame rearrangements, and the results were checked against IGoR. In a later analysis, TCR-TCR, TCR-HLA and TCR-CMV co-occurrence was scored with hypergeometric tests, and a repertoire-size bias correction was applied to TCR pairs. To estimate false discovery rates, a later analysis permuted the HLA or CMV assignments 20 times. In a later analysis, co-occurring TCRs were grouped using DBSCAN, with TCRdist sequence similarity added in when clustering inside HLA-allele-positive subsets. Co-occurrence clustering excluded repertoires with fewer than 30,000 or more than 120,000 public chains, plus five with anomalous nucleotide sharing. This immuneACCESS table, as held by TCRdb, lists in-frame sequences with V and J called but not all clones. Of the missing ones, under half trace to an unresolved V gene in checked studies; the others have no known cause. That table gives V, J and clone size, and the DNA gave D and trimming. Recorded for this sample are more than 200,000 clones; almost 80% of them occurred a single time. The ten biggest clones cover 1.8% of the sample.

The cohort was made up of approximately 670 healthy bone marrow donors. At the time of sampling, all cohort members were nominally healthy, though unrecorded immune exposures were likely present. The donor was CMV seronegative and belonged to the group of more than 300 seronegative cohort members. Each donor provided a peripheral blood sample, and peripheral blood mononuclear cells were used for TCR beta sequencing. The Qiagen DNeasy Blood Extraction Kit was used to extract genomic DNA from the blood cell samples. Counted from cysteine to phenylalanine, this CDR3 has 15 amino acids. Only the CDR3 part of the read is kept: 45 bases, read in frame from the first base. Via the germline V gene, CDR1 is KGHSH and CDR2 LQKENI. V and J lose 4 bases and 8 bases, and a span of 18 bases separates them. This sample was included in a study of cytomegalovirus exposure and HLA in healthy donors (TCRdb year 2017). Regarding the complete study: In an earlier analysis of under 600 of the donors, approximately 260 Gb of sequence data and approximately 120 million unique TCR beta sequences from roughly 200 million T cells were reported. The study aimed to test whether cataloging public T cell receptors could reveal signatures of past pathogen exposure. All discovery cohort repertoires had been generated on a single sequencing platform. In a later analysis, previously published TCR beta repertoires from several hundred donors were re-analyzed and high-resolution HLA genotyping was added so that TCR occurrence patterns could be studied. The number of typed donors differed by locus: about 620-640 for A, B, C, DRB1 and DQB1; about 520 for DQA1; over 600 for DPA1; and roughly 450 for DPB1. Donor age, sex, ethnicity and CMV serostatus were compiled together with the repertoire data. Along with the roughly 610-subject first cohort, a separate validation cohort of some 130 different subjects was used. In an earlier analysis of 500 to 650 of the donors, high-throughput TCR beta sequencing was used to judge whether each TCR beta V gene segment behaved as functional or pseudogenic. Roughly 320 gigabases of sequencing data and 91 million or so unique TCR sequences made up an early release that covered several hundred HLA-typed donors. On average, about 200,000 unique TCR beta nucleotide sequences were sequenced per donor among roughly 430 genotyped donors of the cohort, with roughly a sixth of those sequences being non-productive. HLA typing covered class I and class II loci at four-digit resolution. Among the roughly 390 genotyped donors, around 81% belonged to the genetic ancestry cluster associated with self-reported Caucasian donors. Using immunosequencing, the study profiled T cell repertoires from around 680 subjects and related those repertoires to cytomegalovirus serostatus. The study combined high-throughput TCR immunosequencing, statistical association of individual TCRs with disease status, and machine learning to predict cytomegalovirus infection status. A later genetic analysis used genome-wide SNP genotypes for about 60% of the roughly 700 donors, treating that subset as a discovery cohort. Roughly 5 DR-DQ haplotypes were handled as single units for association and clustering, since linkage in the cohort was strong. Rather than drawing on any new phenotypic data, the later analysis identified candidate immune exposures from TCR beta sequences and the way those sequences occurred across donors. General conclusions and limits of the study: CMV serostatus was the only immune exposure information available for the cohort. HLA typing was unavailable for some donors at each locus, so association tests used only the typed subset. In a later analysis, several top co-occurrence clusters were reported to appear linked to parvovirus B19, influenza, CMV and Epstein-Barr virus. Compared with equally common non-associated chains, HLA-associated TCR beta chains in a later analysis were more clonally expanded and had lower generation probabilities. Strong co-occurrence of HLA alleles, especially DR and DQ, made assigning TCR associations to individual alleles difficult. The authors suggested that the approach could potentially be extended to other disease states and immunological phenotypes. Presence/absence analyses assumed roughly uniform sequencing depth across donors, an assumption that may not hold. In the study, 150 to 200 TCR beta chains were listed as associated with cytomegalovirus. According to a later genetic analysis, donors in an Asian-associated ancestry cluster had fewer N-insertions in productive TCRs than the roughly 700-donor mean. The classifier was reported to diagnose cytomegalovirus status with high specificity and sensitivity in both the original cohort and the validation cohort. In vitro tests confirmed that a few of the cytomegalovirus-associated TCR beta chains recognize cytomegalovirus antigens. In a later analysis, TCR association rates were found to vary across HLA loci, with the most associated TCRs seen for DRB1 alleles and the fewest for HLA-C alleles. A cluster of highly shared sequence variants was judged likely to represent a technical artifact of the sequencing pipeline. A later analysis found that most CMV-associated TCR beta chains appeared HLA-restricted, with HLA associations seemingly driven largely by CMV exposure. Across donors, most TCR sequences were observed very rarely, whereas some public TCRs were present in many individuals. Some IMGT-functional V segments, including TRBV6-2 and TRBV6-3, could not be told apart with the 87-base-pair reads, so those segments were excluded. Correlated functional status among segregating V segments might reflect linkage disequilibrium, but an unknown experimental factor could not be ruled out. A further reported finding was that TCR beta sequences accurately predicted the HLA-A and HLA-B alleles for most subjects in the first cohort. Around 16 rarely observed V segments, including chromosome 9 orphons, were excluded from the earlier analysis of approximately 500 of the donors because counts were too low. In a later genetic analysis, a missense DCLRE1C variant was associated with V-gene and J-gene trimming of TCR beta chains, and the association was replicated in an independent cohort. An earlier analysis of approximately 530 of the donors showed that most TCR beta V segments appeared in productive rearrangements either about 87% or about 30% of the time, which broadly matched IMGT annotations. A later analysis associated about 17,000 TCR beta sequences with specific HLA alleles at a false discovery rate of 0.05. Only TCR beta chains were sequenced in this cohort, and the absence of alpha or paired-chain data limited detectable features.

Recombination joined TRBV18 with TRBJ2-1; the best D guess is TRBD1, with 5 bases matching. This sequence was found in a male donor in good health and CMV-seronegative. The source material was PBMCs. For the CDR3, the sequence is CASSQYFQGSDEQFF. In nucleotides, the sequence is TGTGCCAGCTCACAATATTTCCAGGGTTCGGATGAGCAGTTCTTC. The full variable domain, completed from the reference TRBV18 and TRBJ2-1 proteins outside the CDR3, reads NAGVMQNPRHLVRRRGQEARLRCSPMKGHSHVYWYRQLPEEGLKFMVYLQKENIIDESGMPKERFSAEFPKEGPSILRIQQVVRGDSAAYFCASSQYFQGSDEQFFGPGTRLTVL.